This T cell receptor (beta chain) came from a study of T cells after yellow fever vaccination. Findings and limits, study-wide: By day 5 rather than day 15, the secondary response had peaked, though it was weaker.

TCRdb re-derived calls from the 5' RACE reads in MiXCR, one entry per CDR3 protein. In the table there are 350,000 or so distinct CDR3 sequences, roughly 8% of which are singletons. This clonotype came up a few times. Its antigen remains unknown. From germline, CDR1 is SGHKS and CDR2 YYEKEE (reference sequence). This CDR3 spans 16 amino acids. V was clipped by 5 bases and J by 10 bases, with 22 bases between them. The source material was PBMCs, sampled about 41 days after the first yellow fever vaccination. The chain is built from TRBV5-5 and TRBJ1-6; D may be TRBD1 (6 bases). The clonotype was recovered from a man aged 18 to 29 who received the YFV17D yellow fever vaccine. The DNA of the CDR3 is TGTGCCAGCAGTCAAAGGGGGGGCATCATTTACTCACCCCTCCACTTT. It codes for CASSQRGGIIYSPLHF.